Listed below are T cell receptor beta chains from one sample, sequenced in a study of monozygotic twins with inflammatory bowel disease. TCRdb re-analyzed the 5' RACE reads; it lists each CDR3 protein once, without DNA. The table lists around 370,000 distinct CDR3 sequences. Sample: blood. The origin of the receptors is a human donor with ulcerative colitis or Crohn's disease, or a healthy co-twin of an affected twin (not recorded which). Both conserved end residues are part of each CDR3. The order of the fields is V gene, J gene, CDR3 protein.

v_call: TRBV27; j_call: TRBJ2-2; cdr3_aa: CATAAGSGGPSGELFF
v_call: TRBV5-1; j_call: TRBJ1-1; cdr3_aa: CASSSPGPGRATEAFF
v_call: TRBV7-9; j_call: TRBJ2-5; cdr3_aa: CASSSGYRLETQYF
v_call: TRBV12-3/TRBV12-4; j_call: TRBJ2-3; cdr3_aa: CASSPVRVAGVTDTQYF
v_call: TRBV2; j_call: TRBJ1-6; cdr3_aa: CASSRDAPGNSPLHF
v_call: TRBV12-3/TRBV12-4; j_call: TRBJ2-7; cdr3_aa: CASSLDLDSNEQYF
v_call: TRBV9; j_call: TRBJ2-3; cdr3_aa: CASSVVGGDSTDTQYF
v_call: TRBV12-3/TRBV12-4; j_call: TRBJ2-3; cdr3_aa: CASSLKWGDTQYF
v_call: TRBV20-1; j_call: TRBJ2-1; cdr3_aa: CSASYVNEQFF
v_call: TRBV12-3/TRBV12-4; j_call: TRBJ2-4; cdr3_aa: CASSFGRGAKNIQYF
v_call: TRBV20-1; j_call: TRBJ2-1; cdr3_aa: CSAQTGGAYNEQFF
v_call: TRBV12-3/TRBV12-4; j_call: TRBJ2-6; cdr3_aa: CASSPRTGKFSGANVLTF
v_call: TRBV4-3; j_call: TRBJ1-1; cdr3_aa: CASTALGGNTEAFF
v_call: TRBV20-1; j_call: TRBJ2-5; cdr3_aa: CSARTSGGETQYF
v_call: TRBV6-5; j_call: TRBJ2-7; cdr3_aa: CASSYGGGSNYEQYF
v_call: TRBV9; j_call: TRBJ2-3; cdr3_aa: CASSPWRGGTDTQYF
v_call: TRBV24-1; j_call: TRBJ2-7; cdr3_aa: CATSDSGQGTYEQYF
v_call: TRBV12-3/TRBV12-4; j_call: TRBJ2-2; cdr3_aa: CASSGTGIGTGELFF
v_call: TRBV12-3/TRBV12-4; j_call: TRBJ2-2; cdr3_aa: CASSHYSGELFF
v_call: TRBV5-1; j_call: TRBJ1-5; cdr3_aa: CASSPFDGFNQPQHF
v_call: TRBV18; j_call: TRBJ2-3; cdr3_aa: CASSPRSLSTDTQYF
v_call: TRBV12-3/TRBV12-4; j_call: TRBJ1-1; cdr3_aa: CASSFYRNTEAFF
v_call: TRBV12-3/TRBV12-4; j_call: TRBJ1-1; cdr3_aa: CASRPRNTEAFF
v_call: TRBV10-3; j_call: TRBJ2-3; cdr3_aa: CAISGGAGFETDTQYF
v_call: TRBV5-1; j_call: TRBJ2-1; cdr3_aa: CASSGAGGPDEQFF
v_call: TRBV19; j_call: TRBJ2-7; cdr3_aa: CASSIGGDSYEQYF
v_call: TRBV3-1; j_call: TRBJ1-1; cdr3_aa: CASKWDRGTTEAFF
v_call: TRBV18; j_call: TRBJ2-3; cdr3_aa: CASSPLGHLGGTDTQYF
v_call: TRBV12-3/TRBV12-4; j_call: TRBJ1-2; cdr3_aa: CASIPSWGANYGYTF
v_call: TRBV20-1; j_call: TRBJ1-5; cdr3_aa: CSALGGQHHQPQHF
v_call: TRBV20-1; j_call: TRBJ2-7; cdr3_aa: CSAREGQAVPYEQYF
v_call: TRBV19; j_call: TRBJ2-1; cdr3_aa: CASTVGYSYNEQFF
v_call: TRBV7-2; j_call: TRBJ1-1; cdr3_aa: CASSPSGQQMNTEAFF
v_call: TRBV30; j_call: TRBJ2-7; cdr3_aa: CAWSVVWAYEQYF
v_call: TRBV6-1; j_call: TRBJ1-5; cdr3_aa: CASSEDRGGGLEPQHF
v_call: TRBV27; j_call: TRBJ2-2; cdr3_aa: CASSKTGGDGELFF
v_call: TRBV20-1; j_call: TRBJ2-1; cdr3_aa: CSARGVELAGAPRITYNEQFF
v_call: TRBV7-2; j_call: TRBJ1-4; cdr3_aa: CASSQYLIGEKLFF
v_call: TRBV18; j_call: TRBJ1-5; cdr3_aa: CASSPGHSNQPQHF
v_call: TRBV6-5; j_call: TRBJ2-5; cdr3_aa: CASSYGRGRGETQYF
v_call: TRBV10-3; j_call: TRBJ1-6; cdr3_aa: CAISEPQGGSNSPLHF
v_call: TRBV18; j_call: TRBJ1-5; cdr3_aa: CASSSQPKSGNQPQHF
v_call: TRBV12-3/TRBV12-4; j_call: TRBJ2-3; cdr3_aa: CASSSQAGADTQYF
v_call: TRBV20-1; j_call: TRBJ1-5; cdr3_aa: CSARDLGFGTASNQPQHF
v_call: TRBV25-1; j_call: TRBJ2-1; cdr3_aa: CASSEESSYNEQFF
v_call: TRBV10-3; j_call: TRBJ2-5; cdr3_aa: CAISESTGGETQYF
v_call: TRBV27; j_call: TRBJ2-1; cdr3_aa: CASTLSGGGYNEQFF